Following are 13 T cell receptor beta chains from one sample sequenced in a study of cytomegalovirus exposure and HLA in healthy donors listed by TCRdb under 2017. Receptor amplification or capture employed the immunoSEQ multiplex PCR assay. A mixture of 60 forward primers for TCR Vbeta segments and 13 reverse primers for TCR Jbeta segments was used in the multiplex PCR. The table comes from immuneACCESS by way of TCRdb, which keeps in-frame sequences with V and J called. Part of the clones is missing from these tables; in studies checked, under half for an unresolved V gene and the rest for unknown reasons. This sample comprises approximately 190,000 clones, 75% to 85% of them detected only once. The ten largest clones represent 11% to 15% of the sample. The sample taken for sequencing was PBMCs. The receptors were gathered from a woman aged 25-40 years in good health and CMV-seropositive.

The table lists this clone with a few counts. V is TRBV27 and J is TRBJ2-7, with D possibly being TRBD2 (6 bases). Trimming pared 0 bases from V and 7 bases from J, leaving 16 bases between. CDR1 and CDR2 from the germline V gene are MNHEY and SMNVEV (reference sequence). The CDR3 is 15 residues long. The CDR3: CASSLSTHKAGEQYF. The CDR3 nucleotides are TGTGCCAGCAGTTTATCGACGCATAAGGCGGGGGAGCAGTACTTC.

The chain carries TRBV4-1 and TRBJ1-2; TRBD1 is a possible D gene (5 bases). There are 14 residues in the CDR3. Trimming pared 0 bases from V and 4 bases from J, leaving 9 bases between. The germline gives CDR1 MGHRA, CDR2 YSYEKL. The CDR3 spells CASSQDGGAYGYTF. DNA for the CDR3: TGCGCCAGCAGCCAAGATGGCGGGGCCTATGGCTACACCTTC.

The table lists this clone with a few counts. The chain joins TRBV4-3 to TRBJ2-1; D gene unclear. CDR3 size: 13 residues. Germline CDR1 reads LGHNA; CDR2 reads YSLEER. The ends were cut back, 3 bases at V and 8 bases at J, with 11 bases in the middle. The CDR3: CASSQAGEHEQFF. Here the CDR3 DNA reads TGCGCCAGCAGCCAGGCCGGAGAACATGAGCAGTTCTTC.

The chain links TRBV2 to TRBJ2-7, with 7 nucleotides matching TRBD2. The CDR3 has 14 residues. V was clipped by 3 bases and J by 1 base; unmatched bases: 3. CDR1 and CDR2 (germline): SNHLY, FYNNEI. DNA for the CDR3: TGTGCCAGCAGTGACGGGGGGAGGTCCTACGAGCAGTACTTC. Protein product: CASSDGGRSYEQYF.

The chain links TRBV7-9 to TRBJ1-1, with 8 bases lining up with TRBD1. The germline V gene has CDR1 SEHNR and CDR2 FQNEAQ (reference sequence). This CDR3 region has 14 residues. With 4 bases clipped from V and 5 bases from J, the junction kept 6 bases outside the gene matches. The CDR3 coding sequence is TGTGCCAGCAGCTCTCAGGGGGCAGAAACTGAAGCTTTCTTT. The encoded protein is CASSSQGAETEAFF.

The genes are TRBV2 and TRBJ2-7; 7 bases match TRBD1. Germline V gene sequence: CDR1 SNHLY, CDR2 FYNNEI. Trimming cost V 8 bases and J 1 base; bases outside gene matches: 5. This CDR3 comprises 13 residues. In DNA, the CDR3 is TGTGCCAGCGGGGGACAGCTTTCCTACGAGCAGTACTTC. This translates into CASGGQLSYEQYF.

V and J are TRBV6-5 and TRBJ2-2, with 10 bases identical to TRBD2. Germline CDR1 reads MNHEY; CDR2 reads SVGAGI. The CDR3 is made up of 16 amino acids. V shed 4 bases and J 2 bases; nucleotides not matched to a gene: 4. This CDR3 reads CASSFGLADNTGELFF. DNA for the CDR3: TGTGCCAGCAGTTTCGGACTAGCGGACAACACCGGGGAGCTGTTTTTT.

This chain links TRBV2 with TRBJ1-6; no definite D call. Germline V gene lookup returns CDR1 SNHLY and CDR2 FYNNEI. The V and J ends lost 8 bases and 9 bases respectively, with 8 bases between them. The CDR3 totals 11 residues. The CDR3 DNA follows: TGTGCCAGCGGCCGACTTTCACCCCTCCACTTT. Its translation is CASGRLSPLHF.

V usage is TRBV7-2 and J usage is TRBJ2-7; 12 nucleotides agree with TRBD1. Germline CDR1 and CDR2: SGHTA and FQGNSA. The CDR3 sequence is 16 residues long. Germline trimming cut 5 bases from V and 7 bases from J; bases unmatched to any gene: 12. The CDR3 DNA reads as TGTGCCAGCAGCCTAGTCGTGGGACAGGGGGCAAGGGAGCAGTACTTC. Translating it yields CASSLVVGQGAREQYF.

The chain carries TRBV29-1 and TRBJ2-2; 11 nucleotides match TRBD2. The CDR3 is made up of 16 amino acids. The V gene end was trimmed by 7 bases and the J gene end by 3 bases; junction bases not matched to a gene: 10. Germline CDR1 reads SQVTM; CDR2 reads ANQGSEA. CDR3 in amino acids: CSALWRGLADTGELFF. The CDR3 DNA reads as TGCAGCGCCCTGTGGAGGGGACTAGCGGACACCGGGGAGCTGTTTTTT.

The genes are TRBV4-2 and TRBJ1-5; D may be TRBD1 (5 bases). In germline, CDR1 is LGHNA, CDR2 YNFKEQ. V was clipped by 5 bases and J by 0 bases, with 8 bases between them. The CDR3 sequence is 14 residues long. Written as DNA, the CDR3 is TGTGCCAGCAGCATACAGGCTAGCAATCAGCCCCAGCATTTT. This gives the protein CASSIQASNQPQHF.

CDR3 DNA sequence: TGTGCCAGCAGCTTCGGGGGGGCCGGGAACACTGAAGCTTTCTTT. Translation gives CASSFGGAGNTEAFF. The gene calls are TRBV11-2 and TRBJ1-1; perhaps TRBD1 as D (6 bases). Germline assignment: CDR1 SGHAT and CDR2 FQNNGV. Trimming shortened V by 3 bases and J by 1 base, and 12 bases separated the two germline ends. The CDR3 loop spans 15 amino acids.

V usage is TRBV2 and J usage is TRBJ1-5; 11 bases match TRBD1. CDR1 and CDR2 (germline): SNHLY, FYNNEI. V shed 1 base and J 6 bases; nucleotides not matched to a gene: 8. CDR3 length equals 17 residues. CDR3 sequence: CASSEGGWDRGTQPQHF. CDR3 in DNA: TGTGCCAGCAGTGAAGGAGGGTGGGACAGGGGGACTCAGCCCCAGCATTTT.